This T cell receptor beta chain was recovered during a study of control samples from healthy donors and cancer patients. The germline CDR1 and CDR2 sequences are MNHNY and SVGAGI (reference sequence). Unmatched junction bases numbered 8, after V lost 6 bases and J lost 4 bases. The CDR3 covers 15 residues. Measured with immunoSEQ multiplex PCR; TCRdb has only the in-frame clones, and not every one. In the table there are some 120,000 clones, over 85% of which are singletons. The sequencing input was blood. This chain joins TRBV6-6 and TRBJ1-5; 8 positions match TRBD1. The origin of this receptor is a man aged 30 to 39 in good health. In DNA, the CDR3 is TGTGCCAGCAGAGACCAGGGGGCAGGGAATCAGCCCCAGCATTTT. Residues: CASRDQGAGNQPQHF.